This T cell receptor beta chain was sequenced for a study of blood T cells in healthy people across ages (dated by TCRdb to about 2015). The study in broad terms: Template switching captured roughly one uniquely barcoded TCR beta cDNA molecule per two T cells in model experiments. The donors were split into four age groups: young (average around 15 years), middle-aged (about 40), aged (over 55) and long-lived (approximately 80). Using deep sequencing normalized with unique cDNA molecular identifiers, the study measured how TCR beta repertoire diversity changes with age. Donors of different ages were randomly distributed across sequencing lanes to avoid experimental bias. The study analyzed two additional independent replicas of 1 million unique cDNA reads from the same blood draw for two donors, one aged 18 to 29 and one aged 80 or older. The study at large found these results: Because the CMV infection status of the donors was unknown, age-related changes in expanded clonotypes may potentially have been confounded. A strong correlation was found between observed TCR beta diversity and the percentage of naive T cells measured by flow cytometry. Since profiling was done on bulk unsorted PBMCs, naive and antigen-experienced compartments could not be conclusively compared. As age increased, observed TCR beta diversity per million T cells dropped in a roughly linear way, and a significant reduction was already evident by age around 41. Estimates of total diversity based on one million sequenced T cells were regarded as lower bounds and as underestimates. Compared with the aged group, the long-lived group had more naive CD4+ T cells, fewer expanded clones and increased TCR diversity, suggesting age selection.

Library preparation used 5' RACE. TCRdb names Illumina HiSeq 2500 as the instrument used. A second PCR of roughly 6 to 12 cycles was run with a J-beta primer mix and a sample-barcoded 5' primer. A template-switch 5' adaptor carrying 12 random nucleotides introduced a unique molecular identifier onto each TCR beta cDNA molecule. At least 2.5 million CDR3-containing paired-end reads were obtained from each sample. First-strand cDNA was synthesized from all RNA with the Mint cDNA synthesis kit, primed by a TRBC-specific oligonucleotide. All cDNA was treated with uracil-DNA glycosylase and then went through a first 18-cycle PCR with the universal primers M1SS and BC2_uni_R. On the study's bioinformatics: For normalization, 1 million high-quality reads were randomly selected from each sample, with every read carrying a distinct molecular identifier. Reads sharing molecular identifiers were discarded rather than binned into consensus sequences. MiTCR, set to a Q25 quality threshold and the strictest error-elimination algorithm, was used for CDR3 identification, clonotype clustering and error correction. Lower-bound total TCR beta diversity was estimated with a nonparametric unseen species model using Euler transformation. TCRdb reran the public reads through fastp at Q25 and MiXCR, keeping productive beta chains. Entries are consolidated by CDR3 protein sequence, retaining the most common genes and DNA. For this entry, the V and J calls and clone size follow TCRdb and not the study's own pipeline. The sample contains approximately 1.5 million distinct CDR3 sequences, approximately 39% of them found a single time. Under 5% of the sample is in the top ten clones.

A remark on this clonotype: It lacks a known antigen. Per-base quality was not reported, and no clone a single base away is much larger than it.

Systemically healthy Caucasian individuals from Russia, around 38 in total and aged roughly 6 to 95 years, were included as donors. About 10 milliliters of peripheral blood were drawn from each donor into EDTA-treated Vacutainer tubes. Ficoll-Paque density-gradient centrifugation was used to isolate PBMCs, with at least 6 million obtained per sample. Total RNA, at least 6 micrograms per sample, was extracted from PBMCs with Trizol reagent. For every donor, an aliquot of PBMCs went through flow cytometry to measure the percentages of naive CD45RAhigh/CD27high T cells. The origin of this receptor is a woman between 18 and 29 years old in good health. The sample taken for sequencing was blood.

This receptor has the CDR3 CSARVPRLRLWYF. The DNA reads TGCAGTGCTAGAGTCCCCCGATTAAGGCTCTGGTATTTT. Here the chain combines TRBV20-1 and TRBJ2-3, with the identity of the D gene unclear. V sheds 1 base and J sheds 14 bases, leaving 19 bases between their ends. From the cysteine up to the phenylalanine, the CDR3 has a length of 13 residues. Of the read, only the CDR3 DNA is kept; its 39 bases are in frame from base 1. From a lookup of the germline V gene (reference sequence), CDR1 and CDR2 are DFQATT and SNEGSKA.